This is a list of T cell receptor beta chains from one sample in a study of T cell responses to AZD1222 COVID-19 vaccine. The method was immunoSEQ multiplex PCR; TCRdb's version includes in-frame clones alone and lacks a portion of them. The data hold some 170,000 clones, with roughly 93% observed a single time. Specimen: peripheral blood, collected 28 days after the second dose of the MenACWY control vaccine. Receptors were obtained from an adult who received the MenACWY meningococcal vaccine as a control. The CDR3 runs from the conserved cysteine through the conserved F or W. A D gene is named only where the DNA matches it firmly. Clone size, where shown, is once, few, many, or a class for clones that have expanded.

size: once; J: TRBJ1-2; V: TRBV6-2/TRBV6-3; length: 12; D: -; CDR3: CASSYSLRGYTF; DNA: TGTGCCAGCAGTTACTCGCTCCGGGGCTACACCTTC
size: -; J: TRBJ1-5; V: TRBV7-5; length: 16; D: -; CDR3: CARSHMSDRVNQPQHF; DNA: TGTGCCAGAAGCCACATGTCGGACAGGGTCAATCAGCCCCAGCATTTT
size: -; J: TRBJ1-5; V: TRBV7-9; length: 12; D: -; CDR3: CASSRQNQPQHF; DNA: TGTGCCAGCAGCCGCCAAAATCAGCCCCAGCATTTT
size: -; J: TRBJ1-2; V: TRBV12-3/TRBV12-4; length: 13; D: TRBD1; CDR3: CASSLGQSYGYTF; DNA: TGTGCCAGCAGTCTGGGACAGTCCTATGGCTACACCTTC
size: -; J: TRBJ2-5; V: TRBV5-6; length: 14; D: -; CDR3: CASTLGLPGETQYF; DNA: TGTGCCAGCACCTTGGGCCTTCCCGGGGAGACCCAGTACTTC
size: -; J: TRBJ2-2; V: TRBV5-4; length: 15; D: TRBD1; CDR3: CASSVQGLGTGELFF; DNA: TGTGCCAGCAGCGTACAGGGGCTCGGGACCGGGGAGCTGTTTTTT
size: few; J: TRBJ2-7; V: TRBV5-5; length: 13; D: -; CDR3: CASSLQTGGEQYF; DNA: TGTGCCAGCAGCTTACAGACCGGAGGAGAGCAGTACTTC
size: -; J: TRBJ1-2; V: TRBV7-9; length: 16; D: -; CDR3: CASSRRGEGSPYGYTF; DNA: TGTGCCAGCAGCCGCCGGGGGGAGGGCTCCCCGTATGGCTACACCTTC
size: -; J: TRBJ2-7; V: TRBV18; length: 14; D: -; CDR3: CASSQGTAAYEQYF; DNA: TGTGCCAGCTCACAGGGGACGGCGGCCTACGAGCAGTACTTC
size: -; J: TRBJ1-2; V: TRBV12-3/TRBV12-4; length: 12; D: -; CDR3: CASSSGVRGYTF; DNA: TGTGCCAGCAGTTCGGGAGTACGTGGCTACACCTTC